In this sample, the clone carrying this T cell receptor (beta chain) turned up once. This record comes from a study of blood T cell repertoires in COVID-19. Original methodology: Counts of nucleated cells, estimated from reference gene primer amplification, were obtained. Profiled with immunoSEQ multiplex PCR; TCRdb holds only in-frame clones, not every one. Clone size and the V and J calls come from that table; the DNA yielded D and trimming. The sample lists 130,000 or so clones; about 86% were seen once. V was pared by 4 bases and J by 5 bases, with 14 bases between. This CDR3 spans 15 amino acids. Germline CDR1 is SNHLY and CDR2 is FYNNEI.

The sequence came from a woman aged 50 to 60 with acute or convalescent COVID-19. Sequenced: peripheral blood. The chain carries TRBV2 and TRBJ1-4, with D hard to call. The CDR3: CASSGTPAGNEKLFF. DNA for the CDR3: TGTGCCAGCAGTGGTACTCCTGCGGGAAATGAAAAACTGTTTTTT.